This T cell receptor beta chain was obtained from a study of circulating CD8 cells and anti-PD-1 response in melanoma. From live CD3+CD8+TCRalphabeta+ cells, four PD-1 and/or TIGIT subsets were sorted. TCR libraries were prepared from 15 ng of total RNA with the QIAseq Immune Repertoire TCR panel. TCRdb reanalysed the reads using MiXCR and keeps one entry per CDR3 protein. Among fewer than 900 distinct CDR3 sequences listed, around 8.1% were seen once. Germline V CDR1 and CDR2: MNHEY, SVGEGT. V lost 0 bases and J 0 bases, leaving 11 bases between the germline ends. There are 16 residues in the CDR3. Relative to its sample, this clonotype is medium-sized.

The clonotype comes from a human donor with melanoma. V gene TRBV6-2 or TRBV6-3 combines with J gene TRBJ1-1, with D uncertain. The sequenced sample was CD8+ T cells from PBMCs, obtained at baseline or after one month of anti-PD-1 therapy (not recorded which). The chain's CDR3 is CASSYSRTELNTEAFF. DNA for the CDR3: TGTGCCAGCAGTTACTCGCGAACCGAGCTGAACACTGAAGCTTTCTTT.